The 5 T cell receptor beta chains reported below all come from one sample, sequenced in a study of OX40 agonist ivuxolimab in advanced cancers. To prepare the library, the immunoSEQ multiplex PCR assay was applied. The immuneACCESS repertoire file appears here via TCRdb, limited to in-frame rearrangements. These files lack a portion of the clones; in checked studies, under half of the deficit traces to unresolved V genes, and the cause of the others is not known. The sample table records approximately 82,000 clones; under 90% of these occur just once. The ten largest clones represent over 1.5% of the sample. The sequences come from CD4+ or CD8+ T cells sorted from blood, collected in a trial of the OX40 agonist ivuxolimab. These receptors were collected from an adult with an advanced solid tumor such as melanoma, head and neck, liver or kidney cancer.

The chain combines TRBV6-1 with TRBJ1-2; D remains unclear. The germline V and J ends were trimmed by 6 bases and 3 bases, with 11 bases remaining between them. The CDR3 totals 13 residues. CDR1 MNHNS and CDR2 SASEGT come from the germline V gene. The CDR3 sequence is CASSRSPDYGYTF. CDR3 sequence (DNA): TGTGCCAGCAGCCGTTCCCCGGACTATGGCTACACCTTC.

This clone has a single count. The rearrangement links TRBV27 to TRBJ2-7, with a possible D match to TRBD2 (6 bases). Trimming cost V 7 bases and J 1 base, with 14 bases left between them. The CDR3 runs to 14 residues. Germline CDR1 MNHEY, CDR2 SMNVEV (reference sequence). CDR3 region: CASKVLASSYEQYF. As DNA, the CDR3 is TGTGCCAGCAAGGTTCTAGCGAGTTCCTACGAGCAGTACTTC.

The chain uses TRBV5-6 and TRBJ1-4, with TRBD1 as a possible D gene (5 bases). The CDR3 consists of 14 residues. Germline values: CDR1 SGHDT, CDR2 YYEEEE. Trimming removed 2 bases at V and 8 bases at J, with 13 bases between. The CDR3 coding sequence is TGTGCCAGCAGCTTAAAGGGGATAAAGGAAAAACTGTTTTTT. Its translation is CASSLKGIKEKLFF.

This clone was detected only once. V gene TRBV19 combines with J gene TRBJ1-5; possibly TRBD1 for D (5 bases). Germline CDR1 and CDR2: LNHDA and SQIVND (reference sequence). This CDR3 has 15 amino acids. V was cut by 3 bases and J by 2 bases, with 11 bases left in between. The chain's CDR3 is CASSIAGVGNQPQHF. In nucleotides, the CDR3 is TGTGCCAGTAGTATCGCGGGGGTAGGCAATCAGCCCCAGCATTTT.

This clone was observed a single time. The chain joins TRBV7-2 to TRBJ1-2; 8 bases line up with TRBD1. Germline CDR1 SGHTA, CDR2 FQGNSA. This CDR3 spans 13 amino acids. V was pared by 6 bases and J by 8 bases, with 8 bases of the junction left unmatched. CDR3 protein: CASRAGTGRGYTF. In DNA, the CDR3 is TGTGCCAGCAGGGCCGGGACAGGAAGGGGCTACACCTTC.